This T cell receptor (beta chain) came from a study of blood T cells in healthy people across ages. General observations from the study: Higher diversity and more naive CD4+ cells were features of long-lived donors, compared to aged donors.

Worth noting for this clonotype: Its antigen is currently unknown.

Using a J-beta primer mix together with a sample-barcoded 5' primer, a second PCR was run for about 6 to 11 cycles. Template switching added a 12-random-nucleotide identifier to every cDNA molecule. TCRdb itself ran the 5' RACE reads through MiXCR, one entry per CDR3 protein. Found here are 1.2 million to 1.5 million distinct CDR3 sequences, roughly 60% of them singletons; the top ten hold about 6.7%. This CDR3 region has 13 residues. In germline, CDR1 is MNHEY, CDR2 SMNVEV (reference sequence). This chain joins TRBV27 and TRBJ2-4; D gene unclear. The J call may be mistaken, given a closer DNA end match to TRBJ2-7. The sequence derives from a man aged 18-30 years in good health. The sequencing input was blood. CDR3 sequence (DNA): TGTGCCAGCAGTTCTAGGGTTAACTACGAGCAGTACTTC. Its translation is CASSSRVNYEQYF.